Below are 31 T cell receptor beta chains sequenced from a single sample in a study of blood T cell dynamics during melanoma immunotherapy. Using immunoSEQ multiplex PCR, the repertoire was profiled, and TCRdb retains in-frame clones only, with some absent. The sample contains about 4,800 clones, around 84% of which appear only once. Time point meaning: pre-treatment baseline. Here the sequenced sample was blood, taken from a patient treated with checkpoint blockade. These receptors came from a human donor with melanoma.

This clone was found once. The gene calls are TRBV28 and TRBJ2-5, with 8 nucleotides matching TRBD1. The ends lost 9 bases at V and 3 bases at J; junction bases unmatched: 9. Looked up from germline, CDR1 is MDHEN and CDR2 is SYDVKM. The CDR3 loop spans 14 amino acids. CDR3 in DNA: TGTGCCAGTAGCGACAGGGGAACGAAAGAGACCCAGTACTTC. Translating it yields CASSDRGTKETQYF.

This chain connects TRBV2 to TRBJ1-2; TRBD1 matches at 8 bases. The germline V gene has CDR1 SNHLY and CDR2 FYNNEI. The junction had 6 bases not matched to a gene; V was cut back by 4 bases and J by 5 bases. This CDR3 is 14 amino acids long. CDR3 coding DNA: TGTGCCAGCAGTGCTTTAGGGACAGGTTATGGCTACACCTTC. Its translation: CASSALGTGYGYTF. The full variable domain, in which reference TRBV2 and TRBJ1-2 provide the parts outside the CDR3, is EPEVTQTPSHQVTQMGQEVILRCVPISNHLYFYWYRQILGQKVEFLVSFYNNEISEKSEIFDDQFSVERPDGSNFTLKIRSTKLEDSAMYFCASSALGTGYGYTFGSGTRLTVV.

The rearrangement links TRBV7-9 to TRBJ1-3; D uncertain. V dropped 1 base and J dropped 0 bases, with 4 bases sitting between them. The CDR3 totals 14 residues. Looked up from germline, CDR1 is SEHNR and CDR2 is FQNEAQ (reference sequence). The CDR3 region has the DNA TGTGCCAGCAGCTTAGATTCCTCTGGAAACACCATATATTTT. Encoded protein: CASSLDSSGNTIYF.

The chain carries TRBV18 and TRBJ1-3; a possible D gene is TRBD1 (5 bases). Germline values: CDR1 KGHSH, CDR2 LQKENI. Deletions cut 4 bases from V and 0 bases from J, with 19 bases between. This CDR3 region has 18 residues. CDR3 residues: CASSRGGTDTSSGNTIYF. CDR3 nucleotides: TGTGCCAGCTCACGGGGGGGAACCGACACCAGCTCTGGAAACACCATATATTTT.

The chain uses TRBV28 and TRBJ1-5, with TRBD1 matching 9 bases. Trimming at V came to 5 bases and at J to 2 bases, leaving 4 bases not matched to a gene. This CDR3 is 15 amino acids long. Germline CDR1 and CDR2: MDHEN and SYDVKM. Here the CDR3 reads CASSKQGAGNQPQHF. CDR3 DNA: TGTGCCAGCAGTAAACAGGGGGCGGGCAATCAGCCCCAGCATTTT.

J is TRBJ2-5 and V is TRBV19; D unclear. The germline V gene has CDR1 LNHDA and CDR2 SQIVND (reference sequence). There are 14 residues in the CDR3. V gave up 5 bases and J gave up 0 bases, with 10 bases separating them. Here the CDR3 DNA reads TGTGCCAGTAGTGAATCAGAGTACCAAGAGACCCAGTACTTC. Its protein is CASSESEYQETQYF.

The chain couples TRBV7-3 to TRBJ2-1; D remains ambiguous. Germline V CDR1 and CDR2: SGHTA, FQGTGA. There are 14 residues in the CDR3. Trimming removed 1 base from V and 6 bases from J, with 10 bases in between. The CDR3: CASSLSSSGNEQFF. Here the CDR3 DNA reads TGTGCCAGCAGCTTAAGTTCTTCTGGCAATGAGCAGTTCTTC. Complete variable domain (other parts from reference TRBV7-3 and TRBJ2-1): GAGVSQTPSNKVTEKGKYVELRCDPISGHTALYWYRQSLGQGPEFLIYFQGTGAADDSGLPNDRFFAVRPEGSVSTLKIQRTERGDSAVYLCASSLSSSGNEQFFGPGTRLTVL.

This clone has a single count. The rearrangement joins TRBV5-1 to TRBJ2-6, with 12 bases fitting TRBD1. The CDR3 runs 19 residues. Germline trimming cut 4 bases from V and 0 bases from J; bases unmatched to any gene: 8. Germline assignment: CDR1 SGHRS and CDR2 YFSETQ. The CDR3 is CASSGGTGGSLSGANVLTF. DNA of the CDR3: TGCGCCAGCAGCGGAGGGACAGGGGGCTCCCTCTCTGGGGCCAACGTCCTGACTTTC.

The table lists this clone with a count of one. The chain's CDR3 is CASSLLSKDIEAFF. The CDR3 coding sequence is TGTGCCAGCAGTCTCCTCAGCAAGGACATTGAAGCTTTCTTT. The rearrangement uses TRBV28 and TRBJ1-1, with D perhaps TRBD1 (5 bases). The CDR3 loop spans 14 amino acids. CDR1 is MDHEN, CDR2 SYDVKM, per germline. The V gene lost 5 bases and the J gene lost 7 bases, with 17 bases spanning the gap.

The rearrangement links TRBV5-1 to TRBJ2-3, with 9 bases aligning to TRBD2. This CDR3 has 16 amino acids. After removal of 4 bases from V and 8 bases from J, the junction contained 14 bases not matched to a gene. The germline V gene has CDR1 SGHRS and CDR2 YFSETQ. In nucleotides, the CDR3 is TGCGCCAGCAGCCCGGCAGGCGGGAGGGGCCGGAGTACGCAGTATTTT. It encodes CASSPAGGRGRSTQYF.

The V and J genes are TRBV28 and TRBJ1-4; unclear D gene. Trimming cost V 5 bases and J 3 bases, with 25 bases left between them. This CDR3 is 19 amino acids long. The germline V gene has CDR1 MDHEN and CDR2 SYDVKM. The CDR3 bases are TGTGCCAGCAGTCGAGGACGGAGGAACTCCATCGCGGCTAATGAAAAACTGTTTTTT. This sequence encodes CASSRGRRNSIAANEKLFF.

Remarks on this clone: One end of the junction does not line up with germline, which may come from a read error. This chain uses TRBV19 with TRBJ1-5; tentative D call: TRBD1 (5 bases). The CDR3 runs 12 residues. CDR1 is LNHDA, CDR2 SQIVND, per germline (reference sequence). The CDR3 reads CASTGLGARVNF. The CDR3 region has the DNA TGTGCCAGTACCGGACTCGGGGCCAGAGTAAATTTT. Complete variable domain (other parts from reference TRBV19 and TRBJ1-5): DGGITQSPKYLFRKEGQNVTLSCEQNLNHDAMYWYRQDPGQGLRLIYYSQIVNDFQKGDIAEGYSVSREKKESFPLTVTSAQKNPTAFYLCASTGLGARVNFGDGTRLSIL.

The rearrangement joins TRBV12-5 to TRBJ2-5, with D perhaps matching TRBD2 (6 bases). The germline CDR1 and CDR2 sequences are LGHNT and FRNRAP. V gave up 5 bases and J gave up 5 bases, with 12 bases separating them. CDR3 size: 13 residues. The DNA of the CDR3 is TGTGCTAGTGGTATCGGGACTTGGGAGACCCAGTACTTC. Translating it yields CASGIGTWETQYF.

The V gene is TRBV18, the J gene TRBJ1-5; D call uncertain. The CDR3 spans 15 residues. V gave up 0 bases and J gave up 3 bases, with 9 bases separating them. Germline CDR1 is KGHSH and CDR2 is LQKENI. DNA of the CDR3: TGTGCCAGCTCACCACCGTCAACAGCCAATCAGCCCCAGCATTTT. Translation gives CASSPPSTANQPQHF.

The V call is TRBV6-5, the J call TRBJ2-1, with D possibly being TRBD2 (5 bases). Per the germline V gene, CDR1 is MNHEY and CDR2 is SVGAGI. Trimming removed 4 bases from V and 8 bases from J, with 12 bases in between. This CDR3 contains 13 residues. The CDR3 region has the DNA TGTGCCAGCAGTTCCTATCCCGGGGATGAGCAGTTCTTC. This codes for CASSSYPGDEQFF.

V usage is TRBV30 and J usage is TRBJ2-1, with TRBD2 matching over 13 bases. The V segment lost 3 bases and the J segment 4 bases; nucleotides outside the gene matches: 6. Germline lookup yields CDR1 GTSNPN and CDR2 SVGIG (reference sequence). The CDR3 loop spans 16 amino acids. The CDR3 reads CAWRVGTSGAYNEQFF. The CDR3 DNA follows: TGTGCCTGGAGGGTAGGGACTAGCGGGGCTTACAATGAGCAGTTCTTC.

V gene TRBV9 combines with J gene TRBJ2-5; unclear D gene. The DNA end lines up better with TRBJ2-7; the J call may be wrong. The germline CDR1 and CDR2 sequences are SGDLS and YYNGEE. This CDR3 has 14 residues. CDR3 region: CASTPGSEQYEQYF. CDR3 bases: TGTGCCAGCACCCCCGGATCGGAGCAGTACGAGCAGTACTTC.

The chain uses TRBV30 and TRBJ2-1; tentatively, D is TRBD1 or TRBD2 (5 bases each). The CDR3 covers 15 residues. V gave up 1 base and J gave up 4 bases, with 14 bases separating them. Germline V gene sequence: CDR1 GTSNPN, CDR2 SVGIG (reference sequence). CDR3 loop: CAWSAGTNSYNEQFF. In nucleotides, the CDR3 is TGTGCCTGGAGTGCCGGGACCAACTCTTACAATGAGCAGTTCTTC.

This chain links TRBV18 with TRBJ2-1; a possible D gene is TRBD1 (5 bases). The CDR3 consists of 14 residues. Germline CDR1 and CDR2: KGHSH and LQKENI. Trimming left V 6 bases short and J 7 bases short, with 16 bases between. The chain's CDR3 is CASSVSRVANEQFF. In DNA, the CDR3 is TGTGCCAGCTCGGTCAGCAGGGTTGCTAATGAGCAGTTCTTC.

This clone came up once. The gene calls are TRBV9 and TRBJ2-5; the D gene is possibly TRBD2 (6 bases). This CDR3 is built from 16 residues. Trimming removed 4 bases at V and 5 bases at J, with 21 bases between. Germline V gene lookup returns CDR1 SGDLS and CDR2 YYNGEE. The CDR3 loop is CASSPSGGGRRETQYF. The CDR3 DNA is TGTGCCAGCAGCCCCTCAGGTGGAGGGCGTCGGGAGACCCAGTACTTC.

The CDR3 loop is CASSPPARRETQYF. The CDR3 DNA reads as TGTGCCAGCTCACCCCCCGCTAGGCGGGAGACCCAGTACTTC. The V call is TRBV18, the J call TRBJ2-5; no reliable D call. The V end was cut by 3 bases, the J end by 5 bases, with 13 bases between. This CDR3 comprises 14 residues. CDR1 and CDR2 (germline): KGHSH, LQKENI.

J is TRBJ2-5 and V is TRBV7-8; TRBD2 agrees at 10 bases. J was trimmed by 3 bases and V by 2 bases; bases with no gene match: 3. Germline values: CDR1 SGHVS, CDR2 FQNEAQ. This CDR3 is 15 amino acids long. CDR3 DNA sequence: TGTGCCAGCAGCTTAACTAGCGGGATGAAAGAGACCCAGTACTTC. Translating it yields CASSLTSGMKETQYF.

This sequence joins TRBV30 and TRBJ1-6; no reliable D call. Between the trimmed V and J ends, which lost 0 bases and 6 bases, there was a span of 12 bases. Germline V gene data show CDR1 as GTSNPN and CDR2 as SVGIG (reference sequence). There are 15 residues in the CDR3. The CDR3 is CAWSVPGLGNSPLHF. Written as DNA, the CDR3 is TGTGCCTGGAGTGTGCCGGGATTGGGTAATTCACCCCTCCACTTT.

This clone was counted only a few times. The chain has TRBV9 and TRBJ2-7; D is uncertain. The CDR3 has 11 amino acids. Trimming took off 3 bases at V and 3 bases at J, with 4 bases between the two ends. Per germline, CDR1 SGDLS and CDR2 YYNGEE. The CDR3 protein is CASSAYYEQYF. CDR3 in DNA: TGTGCCAGCAGCGCCTACTACGAGCAGTACTTC.

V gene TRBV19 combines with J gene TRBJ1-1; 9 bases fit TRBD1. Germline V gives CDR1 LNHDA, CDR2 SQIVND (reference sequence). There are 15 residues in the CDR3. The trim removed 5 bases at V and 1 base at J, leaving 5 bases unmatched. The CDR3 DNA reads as TGTGCCAGTAGTGCGACGGGACAGGGGAACACTGAAGCTTTCTTT. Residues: CASSATGQGNTEAFF. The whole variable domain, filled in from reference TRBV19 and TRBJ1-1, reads DGGITQSPKYLFRKEGQNVTLSCEQNLNHDAMYWYRQDPGQGLRLIYYSQIVNDFQKGDIAEGYSVSREKKESFPLTVTSAQKNPTAFYLCASSATGQGNTEAFFGQGTRLTVV.

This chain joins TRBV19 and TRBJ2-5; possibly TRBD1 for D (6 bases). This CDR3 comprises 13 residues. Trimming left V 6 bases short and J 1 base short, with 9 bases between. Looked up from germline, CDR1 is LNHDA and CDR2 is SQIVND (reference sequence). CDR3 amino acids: CASRGDTQETQYF. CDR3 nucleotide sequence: TGTGCCAGTAGGGGGGACACCCAAGAGACCCAGTACTTC.

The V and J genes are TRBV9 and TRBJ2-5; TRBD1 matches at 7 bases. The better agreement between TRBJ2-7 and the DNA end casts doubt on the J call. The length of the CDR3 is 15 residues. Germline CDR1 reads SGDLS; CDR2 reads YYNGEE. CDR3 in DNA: TGTGCCAGCAGCGTGGGGACAGCTCTCCCCTACGAGCAGTACTTC. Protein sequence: CASSVGTALPYEQYF.

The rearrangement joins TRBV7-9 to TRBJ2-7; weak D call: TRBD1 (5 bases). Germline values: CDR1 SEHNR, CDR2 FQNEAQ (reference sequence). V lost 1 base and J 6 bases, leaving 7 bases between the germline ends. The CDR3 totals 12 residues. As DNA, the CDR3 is TGTGCCAGCAGCTTAGATAGGGGCGAGCAGTACTTC. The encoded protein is CASSLDRGEQYF. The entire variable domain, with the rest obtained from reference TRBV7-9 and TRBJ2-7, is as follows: DTGVSQNPRHKITKRGQNVTFRCDPISEHNRLYWYRQTLGQGPEFLTYFQNEAQLEKSRLLSDRFSAERPKGSFSTLEIQRTEQGDSAMYLCASSLDRGEQYFGPGTRLTVT.

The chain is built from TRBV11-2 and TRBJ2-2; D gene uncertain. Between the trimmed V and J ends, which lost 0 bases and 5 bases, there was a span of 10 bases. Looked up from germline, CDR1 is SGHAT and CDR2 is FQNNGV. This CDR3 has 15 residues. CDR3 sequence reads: CASSLEGLGTGELFF. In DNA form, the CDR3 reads TGTGCCAGCAGCTTAGAGGGTTTAGGGACCGGGGAGCTGTTTTTT.

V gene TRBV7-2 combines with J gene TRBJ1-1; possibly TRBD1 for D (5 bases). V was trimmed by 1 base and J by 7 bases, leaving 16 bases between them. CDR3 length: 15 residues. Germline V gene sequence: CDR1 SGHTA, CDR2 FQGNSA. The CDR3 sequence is CASSLVRGAAGEAFF. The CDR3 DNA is TGTGCCAGCAGCTTAGTTCGAGGGGCTGCGGGTGAAGCTTTCTTT.

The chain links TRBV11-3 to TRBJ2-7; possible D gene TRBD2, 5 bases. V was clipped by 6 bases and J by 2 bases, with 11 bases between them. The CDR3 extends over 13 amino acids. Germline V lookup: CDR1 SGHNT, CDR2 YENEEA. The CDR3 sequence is CASSQDSTYEQYF. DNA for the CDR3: TGTGCCAGCAGTCAGGACTCTACCTACGAGCAGTACTTC.